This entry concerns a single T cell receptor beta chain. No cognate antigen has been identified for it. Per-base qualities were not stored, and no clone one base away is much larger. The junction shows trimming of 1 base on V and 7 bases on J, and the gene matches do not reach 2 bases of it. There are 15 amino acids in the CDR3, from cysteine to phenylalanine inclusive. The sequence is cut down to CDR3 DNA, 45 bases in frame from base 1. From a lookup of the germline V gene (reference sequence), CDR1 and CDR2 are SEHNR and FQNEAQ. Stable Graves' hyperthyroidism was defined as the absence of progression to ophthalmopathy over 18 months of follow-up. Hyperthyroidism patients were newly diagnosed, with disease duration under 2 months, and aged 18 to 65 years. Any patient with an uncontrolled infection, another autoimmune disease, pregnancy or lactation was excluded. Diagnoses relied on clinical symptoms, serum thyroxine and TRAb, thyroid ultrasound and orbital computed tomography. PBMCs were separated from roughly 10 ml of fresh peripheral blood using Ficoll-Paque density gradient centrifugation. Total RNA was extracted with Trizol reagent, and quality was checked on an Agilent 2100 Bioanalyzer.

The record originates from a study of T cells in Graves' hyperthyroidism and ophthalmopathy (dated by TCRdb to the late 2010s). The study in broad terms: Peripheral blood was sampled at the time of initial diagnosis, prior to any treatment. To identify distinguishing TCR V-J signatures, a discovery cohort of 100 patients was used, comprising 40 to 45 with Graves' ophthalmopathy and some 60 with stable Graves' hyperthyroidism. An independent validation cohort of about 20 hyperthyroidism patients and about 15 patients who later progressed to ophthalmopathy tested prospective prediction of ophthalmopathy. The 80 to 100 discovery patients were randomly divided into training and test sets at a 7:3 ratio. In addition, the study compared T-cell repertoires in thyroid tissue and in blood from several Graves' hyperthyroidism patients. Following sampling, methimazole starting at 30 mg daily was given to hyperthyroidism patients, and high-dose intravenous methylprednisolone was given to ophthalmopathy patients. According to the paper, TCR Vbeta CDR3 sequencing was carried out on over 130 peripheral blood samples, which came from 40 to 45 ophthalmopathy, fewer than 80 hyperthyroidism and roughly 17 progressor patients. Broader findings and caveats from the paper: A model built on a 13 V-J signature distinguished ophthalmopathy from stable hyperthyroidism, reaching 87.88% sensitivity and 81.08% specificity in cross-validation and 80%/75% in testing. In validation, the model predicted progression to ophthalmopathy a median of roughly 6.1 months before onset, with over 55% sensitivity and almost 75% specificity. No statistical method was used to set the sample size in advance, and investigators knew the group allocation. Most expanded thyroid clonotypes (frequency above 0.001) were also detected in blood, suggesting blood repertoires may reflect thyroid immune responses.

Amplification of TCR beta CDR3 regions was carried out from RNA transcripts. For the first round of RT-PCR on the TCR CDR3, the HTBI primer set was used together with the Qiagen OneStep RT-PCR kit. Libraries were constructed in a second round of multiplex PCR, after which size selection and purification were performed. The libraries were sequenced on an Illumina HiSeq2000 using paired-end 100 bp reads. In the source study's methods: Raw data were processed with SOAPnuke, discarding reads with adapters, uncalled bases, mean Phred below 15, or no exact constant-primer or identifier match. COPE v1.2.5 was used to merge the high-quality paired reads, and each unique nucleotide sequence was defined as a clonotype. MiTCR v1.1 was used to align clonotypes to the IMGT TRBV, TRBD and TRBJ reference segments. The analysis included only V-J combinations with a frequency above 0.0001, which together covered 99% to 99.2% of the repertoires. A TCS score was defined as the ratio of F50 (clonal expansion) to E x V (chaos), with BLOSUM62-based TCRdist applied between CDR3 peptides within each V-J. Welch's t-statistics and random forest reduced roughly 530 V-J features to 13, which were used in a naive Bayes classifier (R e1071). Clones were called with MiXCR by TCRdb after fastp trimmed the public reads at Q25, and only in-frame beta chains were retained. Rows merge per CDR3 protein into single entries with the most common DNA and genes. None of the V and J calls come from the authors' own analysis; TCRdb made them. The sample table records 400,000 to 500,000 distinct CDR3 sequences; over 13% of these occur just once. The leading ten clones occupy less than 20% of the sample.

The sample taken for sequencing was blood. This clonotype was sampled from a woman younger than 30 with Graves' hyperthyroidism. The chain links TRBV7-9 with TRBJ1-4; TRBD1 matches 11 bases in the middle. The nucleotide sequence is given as TGTGCCAGCAGCTTAGGGGACAGGGGGAGTGAAAAACTGTTTTTT. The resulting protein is CASSLGDRGSEKLFF.